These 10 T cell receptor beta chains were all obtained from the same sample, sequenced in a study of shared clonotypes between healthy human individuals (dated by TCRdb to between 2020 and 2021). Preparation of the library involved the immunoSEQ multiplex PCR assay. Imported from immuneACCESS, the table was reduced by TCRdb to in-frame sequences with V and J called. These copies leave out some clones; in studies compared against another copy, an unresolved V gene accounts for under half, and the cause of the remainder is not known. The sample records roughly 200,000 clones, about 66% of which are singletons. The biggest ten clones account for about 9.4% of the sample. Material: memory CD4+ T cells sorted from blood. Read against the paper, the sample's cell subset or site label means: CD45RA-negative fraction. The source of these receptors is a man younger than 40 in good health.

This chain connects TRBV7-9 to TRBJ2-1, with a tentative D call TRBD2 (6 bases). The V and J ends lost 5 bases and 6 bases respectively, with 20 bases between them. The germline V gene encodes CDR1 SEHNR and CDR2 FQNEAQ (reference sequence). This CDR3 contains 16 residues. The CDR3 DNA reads TGTGCCAGCAGCCTCTTGGGGGGAGGAGGGTCCAATGAGCAGTTCTTC. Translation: CASSLLGGGGSNEQFF.

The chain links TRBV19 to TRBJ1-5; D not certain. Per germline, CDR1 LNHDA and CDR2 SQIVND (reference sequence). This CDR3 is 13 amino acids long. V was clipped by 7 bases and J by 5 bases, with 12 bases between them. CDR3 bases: TGTGCCAGTAAGTTGACCGATCATCAGCCCCAGCATTTT. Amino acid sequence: CASKLTDHQPQHF.

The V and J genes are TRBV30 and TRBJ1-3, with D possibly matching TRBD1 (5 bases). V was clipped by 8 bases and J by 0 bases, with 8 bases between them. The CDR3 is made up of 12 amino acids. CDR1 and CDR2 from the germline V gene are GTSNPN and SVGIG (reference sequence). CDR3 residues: CAGHTSGNTIYF. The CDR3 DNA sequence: TGTGCCGGACATACCTCTGGAAACACCATATATTTT.

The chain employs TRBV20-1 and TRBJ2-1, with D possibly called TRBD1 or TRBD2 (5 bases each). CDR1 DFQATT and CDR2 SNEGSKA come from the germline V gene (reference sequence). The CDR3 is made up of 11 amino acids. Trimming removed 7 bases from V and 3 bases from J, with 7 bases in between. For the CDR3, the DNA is TGCAGTGGGGACCGCTACAATGAGCAGTTCTTC. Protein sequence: CSGDRYNEQFF.

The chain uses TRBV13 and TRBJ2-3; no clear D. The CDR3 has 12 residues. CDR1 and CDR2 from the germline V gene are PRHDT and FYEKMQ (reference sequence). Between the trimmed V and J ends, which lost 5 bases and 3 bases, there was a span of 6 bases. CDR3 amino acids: CASSLVTDTQYF. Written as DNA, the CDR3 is TGTGCCAGCAGCCTCGTAACAGATACGCAGTATTTT.

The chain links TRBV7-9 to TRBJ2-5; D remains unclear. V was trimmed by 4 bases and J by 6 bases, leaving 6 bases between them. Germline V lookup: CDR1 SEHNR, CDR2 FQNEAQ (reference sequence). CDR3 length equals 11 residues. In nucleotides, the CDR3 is TGTGCCAGCAGCTCGCGGCAGACCCAGTACTTC. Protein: CASSSRQTQYF.

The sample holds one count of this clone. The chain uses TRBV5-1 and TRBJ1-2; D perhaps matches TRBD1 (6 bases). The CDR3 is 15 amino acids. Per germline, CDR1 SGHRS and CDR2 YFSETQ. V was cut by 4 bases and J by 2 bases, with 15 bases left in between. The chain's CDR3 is CASSANREVNYGYTF. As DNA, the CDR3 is TGCGCCAGCAGCGCCAACAGGGAGGTGAACTATGGCTACACCTTC.

CDR3 amino acids: CASSFPADTQYF. The CDR3, as DNA: TGCGCCAGCAGCTTTCCGGCAGATACGCAGTATTTT. The chain couples TRBV5-1 to TRBJ2-3; D unclear. Germline CDR1 is SGHRS and CDR2 is YFSETQ. Trimming removed 2 bases from V and 4 bases from J, with 5 bases in between. The length of the CDR3 is 12 residues.

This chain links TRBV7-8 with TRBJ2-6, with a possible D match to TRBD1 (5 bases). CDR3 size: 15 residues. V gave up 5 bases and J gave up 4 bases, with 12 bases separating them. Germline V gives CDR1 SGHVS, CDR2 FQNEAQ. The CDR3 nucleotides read TGTGCCAGCAGCAAAGGGGCTCCGGGGGCCAACGTCCTGACTTTC. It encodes CASSKGAPGANVLTF.

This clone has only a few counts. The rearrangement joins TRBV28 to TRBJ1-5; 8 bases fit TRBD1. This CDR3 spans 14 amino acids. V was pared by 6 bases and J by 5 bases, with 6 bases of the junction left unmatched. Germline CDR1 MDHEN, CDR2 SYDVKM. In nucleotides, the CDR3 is TGTGCCAGCAGACGGACAGGGACGTATCAGCCCCAGCATTTT. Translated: CASRRTGTYQPQHF.